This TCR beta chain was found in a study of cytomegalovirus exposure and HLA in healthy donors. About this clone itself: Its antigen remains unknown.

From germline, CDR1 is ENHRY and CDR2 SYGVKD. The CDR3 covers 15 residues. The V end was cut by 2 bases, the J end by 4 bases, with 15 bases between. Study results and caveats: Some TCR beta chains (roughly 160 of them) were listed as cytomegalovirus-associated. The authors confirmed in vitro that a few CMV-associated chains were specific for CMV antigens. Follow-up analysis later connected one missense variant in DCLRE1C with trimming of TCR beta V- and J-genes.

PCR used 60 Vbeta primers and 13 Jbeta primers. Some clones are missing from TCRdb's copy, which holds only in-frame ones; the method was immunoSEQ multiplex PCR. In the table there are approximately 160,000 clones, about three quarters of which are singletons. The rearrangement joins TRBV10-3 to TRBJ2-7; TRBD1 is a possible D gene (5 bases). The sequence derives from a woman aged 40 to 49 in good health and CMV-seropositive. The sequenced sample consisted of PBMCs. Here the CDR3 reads CAISEQGQSGYEQYF. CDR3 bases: TGTGCCATCAGTGAGCAGGGCCAGAGTGGTTACGAGCAGTACTTC.